The 15 T cell receptor beta chains given below trace back to one sample, sequenced in a study of blood T cell repertoires in COVID-19. Using immunoSEQ multiplex PCR, the repertoire was profiled, and TCRdb retains in-frame clones only, with some absent. This sample yields tens of thousands of clones, of which around 85% are seen a single time; about 25% belongs to the top ten. The sample taken for sequencing was peripheral blood. The receptor set was obtained from a human donor with acute or convalescent COVID-19. The donor label of this sample is uncertain.

This rearrangement joins TRBV2 to TRBJ2-6; D gene unclear. The CDR3 has 13 amino acids. Trimming removed 6 bases from V and 4 bases from J, with 7 bases in between. Germline V gene sequence: CDR1 SNHLY, CDR2 FYNNEI. The CDR3 loop reads CASRAAGANVLTF. CDR3 in DNA: TGTGCCAGCAGGGCGGCGGGGGCCAACGTCCTGACTTTC.

A single count supports this clone. V is TRBV3-1 (or the pseudogene TRBV3-2) and J is TRBJ2-6; 14 nucleotides align to TRBD2. The CDR3 contains 17 residues. V gave up 8 bases and J gave up 4 bases; unmatched junction bases: 7. CDR1 LGHDT and CDR2 YNNKEL come from the germline V gene (reference sequence). This CDR3 is CASRTSGGPRGANVLTF. CDR3 nucleotide sequence: TGTGCCAGCCGGACTAGCGGGGGGCCGCGGGGGGCCAACGTCCTGACTTTC.

The chain is built from TRBV19 and TRBJ2-7; TRBD2 matches 10 bases. In germline, CDR1 is LNHDA, CDR2 SQIVND (reference sequence). CDR3 length equals 14 residues. The V and J ends lost 9 bases and 4 bases, in that order; junction bases with no gene match: 9. CDR3: CASKSGGAPYEQYF. The DNA of the CDR3 is TGTGCCAGCAAAAGCGGGGGGGCCCCTTACGAGCAGTACTTC.

The chain is built from TRBV5-1 and TRBJ1-4, with TRBD1 as a possible D gene (5 bases). Germline V gene data show CDR1 as SGHRS and CDR2 as YFSETQ. The germline V and J ends were trimmed by 4 bases and 12 bases, with 22 bases remaining between them. This CDR3 has 15 residues. The CDR3 sequence: CASSPTESRLGELFF. In DNA, the CDR3 is TGCGCCAGCAGCCCGACAGAGTCTCGTCTAGGCGAACTGTTTTTT.

The V gene is TRBV9, the J gene TRBJ2-1; 8 bases fit TRBD1. From germline, CDR1 is SGDLS and CDR2 YYNGEE. This CDR3 comprises 17 residues. V dropped 0 bases and J dropped 4; count of bases not matched to a gene: 9. For the CDR3, the DNA is TGTGCCAGCAGCGTAGCGGCAGGGGGCGAAGGGTACAATGAGCAGTTCTTC. This codes for CASSVAAGGEGYNEQFF.

In this sample, this clone turned up once. The V gene is TRBV19, the J gene TRBJ2-7; 8 nucleotides agree with TRBD2. Germline CDR1 reads LNHDA; CDR2 reads SQIVND (reference sequence). The CDR3 length is 15 residues. V dropped 6 bases and J dropped 6; count of bases not matched to a gene: 13. The CDR3 DNA follows: TGTGCCAGTAGCCGTCAAGCGGGGGCCGGGGGCGAGCAGTACTTC. The encoded protein is CASSRQAGAGGEQYF. The variable domain in full, completed from reference TRBV19 and TRBJ2-7, reads DGGITQSPKYLFRKEGQNVTLSCEQNLNHDAMYWYRQDPGQGLRLIYYSQIVNDFQKGDIAEGYSVSREKKESFPLTVTSAQKNPTAFYLCASSRQAGAGGEQYFGPGTRLTVT.

The rearrangement uses TRBV27 and TRBJ2-7; 8 bases match TRBD1. Germline V gene lookup returns CDR1 MNHEY and CDR2 SMNVEV (reference sequence). CDR3 length: 15 amino acids. Germline trimming cut 4 bases from V and 4 bases from J; bases unmatched to any gene: 9. The CDR3 nucleotides read TGTGCCAGCAGTTCCCCGGGACAGGTCATATACGAGCAGTACTTC. Its translation: CASSSPGQVIYEQYF.

The chain employs TRBV6-6 and TRBJ2-7, with 7 bases identical to TRBD1. The germline V gene encodes CDR1 MNHNY and CDR2 SVGAGI (reference sequence). The CDR3 spans 16 residues. Unmatched junction bases numbered 8, after V lost 2 bases and J lost 1 base. The CDR3 DNA reads TGTGCCAGCAGTTACGGGACAGTCGATGAGTCCTACGAGCAGTACTTC. It yields the protein CASSYGTVDESYEQYF.

This rearrangement joins TRBV5-1 to TRBJ1-1, with TRBD1 matching over 7 bases. Germline V lookup: CDR1 SGHRS, CDR2 YFSETQ. The CDR3 contains 14 residues. V lost 2 bases to trimming and J lost 5 bases; unmatched junction nucleotides: 6. CDR3 in DNA: TGCGCCAGCAGCTTCGGGACAGTGGGAACTGAAGCTTTCTTT. Residues: CASSFGTVGTEAFF.

This chain links TRBV3-1 (or the pseudogene TRBV3-2) with TRBJ2-7; 14 bases agree with TRBD2. Germline V CDR1 and CDR2: LGHDT, YNNKEL (reference sequence). After removal of 2 bases from V and 1 base from J, the junction contained 10 bases not matched to a gene. The CDR3 consists of 19 residues. CDR3 in amino acids: CASSQPRTSGGWRSYEQYF. The CDR3 DNA sequence: TGTGCCAGCAGCCAACCCAGGACTAGCGGGGGGTGGAGGTCCTACGAGCAGTACTTC.

The chain uses TRBV3-1 (or the pseudogene TRBV3-2) and TRBJ2-5; 8 nucleotides agree with TRBD2. Germline V CDR1 and CDR2: LGHDT, YNNKEL (reference sequence). This CDR3 has 16 residues. V lost 2 bases, J lost 2 bases, and 7 bases stayed unmatched. CDR3 amino acids: CASSQRLAGTQETQYF. Written as DNA, the CDR3 is TGTGCCAGCAGCCAACGGCTAGCGGGTACTCAAGAGACCCAGTACTTC.

The sample holds one count of this clone. This sequence joins TRBV29-1 and TRBJ2-5; no firm D call. Germline V lookup: CDR1 SQVTM, CDR2 ANQGSEA. CDR3 size: 12 residues. V lost 5 bases and J lost 5, with 12 bases in between. DNA for the CDR3: TGCAGCGTTCCCAAGCCCTCCGAGACCCAGTACTTC. It translates to CSVPKPSETQYF.

The chain employs TRBV19 and TRBJ2-1, with D maybe TRBD2 (6 bases). The V end was cut by 6 bases, the J end by 10 bases, with 19 bases between. From germline, CDR1 is LNHDA and CDR2 SQIVND (reference sequence). The CDR3 is 14 amino acids. The CDR3 DNA sequence: TGTGCCAGTAGGGACCGGGACTTAATTCGGGAGCAGTTCTTC. It codes for CASRDRDLIREQFF.

The chain recombines TRBV11-1 with TRBJ1-3; TRBD1 agrees at 8 bases. The trim removed 5 bases at V and 0 bases at J, leaving 6 bases unmatched. The V gene's germline CDR1 is SGHAT and CDR2 FQDESV (reference sequence). The length of the CDR3 is 16 residues. CDR3 amino acids: CASSGTGLPSGNTIYF. DNA for the CDR3: TGTGCCAGCAGCGGGACAGGCCTTCCCTCTGGAAACACCATATATTTT.

The chain is built from TRBV7-8 and TRBJ2-3; tentatively, D is TRBD1 (6 bases). Between the trimmed V and J ends, which lost 0 bases and 3 bases, there was a span of 13 bases. The length of the CDR3 is 16 residues. Germline assignment: CDR1 SGHVS and CDR2 FQNEAQ. The CDR3 protein is CASSLARTARTDTQYF. The CDR3 bases are TGTGCCAGCAGCTTAGCCCGGACAGCACGTACAGATACGCAGTATTTT.